These 28 T cell receptor beta chains share one sample of origin, sequenced in a study of blood T cell repertoires in COVID-19 (dated by TCRdb to 2018 to 2021). Library generation was performed with the immunoSEQ multiplex PCR assay. TCRdb obtained this table from immuneACCESS and retained in-frame rearrangements with V and J assigned. These tables miss some clones; where compared with another copy, unresolved V genes account for less than half of the shortfall, and the remainder is unexplained. The sample yields hundreds of thousands of clones; roughly 80% were counted once. The ten largest clones add up to 3.5% to 4% of the sample. The specimen was PBMCs or T cells enriched from blood (not recorded which). These receptor sequences come from a woman in her forties who had been exposed to COVID-19.

The chain joins TRBV5-1 to TRBJ1-1; D is possibly TRBD1 (5 bases). V was cut by 4 bases and J by 7 bases, with 11 bases left in between. The CDR3 is 12 residues long. Germline CDR1 reads SGHRS; CDR2 reads YFSETQ. The DNA for the CDR3 is TGCGCCAGCAGCGGGGGGGAAATTGAAGCTTTCTTT. It is translated as CASSGGEIEAFF.

The gene calls are TRBV30 and TRBJ1-5; D is undetermined. The CDR3 spans 13 residues. Between the trimmed V and J ends, which lost 0 bases and 3 bases, there was a span of 6 bases. Germline CDR1 is GTSNPN and CDR2 is SVGIG (reference sequence). The CDR3 coding sequence is TGTGCCTGGAGTGTGGGCAACAATCAGCCCCAGCATTTT. Amino acid sequence: CAWSVGNNQPQHF.

The rearrangement links TRBV6-2 or TRBV6-3 to TRBJ1-1; 8 bases agree with TRBD1. The CDR3 loop spans 14 amino acids. Germline CDR1 and CDR2: MNHEY and SVGEGT. With V trimmed by 5 bases and J by 10 bases, 12 bases remained unmatched. DNA of the CDR3: TGTGCCAGCAGTCCCCCTGGACAGGGAAATAGAGCTTTCTTT. Its protein product is CASSPPGQGNRAFF.

Points on this clone: Compared with germline, one end of the junction differs, possibly owing to a read error. The chain has TRBV28 and TRBJ1-6; 7 bases fit TRBD1. Germline V gene data show CDR1 as MDHEN and CDR2 as SYDVKM. The CDR3 length is 13 residues. CDR3 amino acids: CASEDRQGSPFHF. CDR3 bases: TGTGCCAGCGAAGACCGACAGGGATCACCCTTCCACTTT.

The V gene is TRBV19, the J gene TRBJ1-3, with 7 nucleotides matching TRBD1. Looked up from germline, CDR1 is LNHDA and CDR2 is SQIVND (reference sequence). The V segment lost 2 bases and the J segment 3 bases; nucleotides outside the gene matches: 7. This CDR3 comprises 16 residues. The CDR3 bases are TGTGCCAGTAGTATATCCCGGACAGGAGGTGGAAACACCATATATTTT. Amino acid sequence: CASSISRTGGGNTIYF.

This clone was detected only a few times. The CDR3 spells CASSETSVNEQFF. The CDR3, as DNA: TGTGCCAGCAGTGAAACGAGCGTGAATGAGCAGTTCTTC. The chain joins TRBV6-1 to TRBJ2-1; no reliable D call. Trimming removed 2 bases at V and 7 bases at J, with 9 bases between. CDR1 is MNHNS, CDR2 SASEGT, per germline. The CDR3 consists of 13 residues.

The gene calls are TRBV12-5 and TRBJ2-1; tentatively, D is TRBD1 (6 bases). The CDR3 covers 12 residues. Germline V gene lookup returns CDR1 LGHNT and CDR2 FRNRAP. Deletions cut 3 bases from V and 11 bases from J, with 11 bases between. This CDR3 is CASGFPRGKQFF. The CDR3 nucleotides read TGTGCTAGTGGTTTCCCGAGGGGGAAGCAGTTCTTC.

This chain uses TRBV28 with TRBJ1-2, with a weak D call TRBD1 (5 bases). Germline V CDR1 and CDR2: MDHEN, SYDVKM. This CDR3 is built from 15 residues. Between the trimmed V and J ends, which lost 6 bases and 4 bases, there was a span of 18 bases. CDR3 DNA sequence: TGTGCCAGCAGGATCCAGACCGCGGGGGGCTATGGCTACACCTTC. Residues: CASRIQTAGGYGYTF.

The J gene is TRBJ2-1, the V gene TRBV9, with D tentatively TRBD2 (6 bases). Trimming pared 3 bases from V and 5 bases from J, leaving 18 bases between. This CDR3 spans 16 amino acids. Germline assignment: CDR1 SGDLS and CDR2 YYNGEE. The CDR3 sequence: CASSAARGTVDNEQFF. CDR3 DNA: TGTGCCAGCAGCGCCGCCCGGGGGACCGTCGACAATGAGCAGTTCTTC. Variable domain in full (rest from reference TRBV9 and TRBJ2-1): DSGVTQTPKHLITATGQRVTLRCSPRSGDLSVYWYQQSLDQGLQFLIQYYNGEERAKGNILERFSAQQFPDLHSELNLSSLELGDSALYFCASSAARGTVDNEQFFGPGTRLTVL.

The chain couples TRBV25-1 to TRBJ1-2; 7 positions match TRBD1. From germline, CDR1 is MGHDK and CDR2 SYGVNS. The CDR3 covers 13 residues. The ends lost 2 bases at V and 4 bases at J; junction bases unmatched: 1. CDR3 sequence (DNA): TGTGCCAGCAGTGAAACAGGGGCCTATGGCTACACCTTC. It yields the protein CASSETGAYGYTF.

V gene TRBV3-1 (or the pseudogene TRBV3-2) combines with J gene TRBJ2-5; TRBD1 agrees at 7 bases. The germline V gene has CDR1 LGHDT and CDR2 YNNKEL (reference sequence). The CDR3 is made up of 13 amino acids. Trimming cost V 4 bases and J 4 bases; bases outside gene matches: 3. As DNA, the CDR3 is TGTGCCAGCAGCCTTAACAGGGGAGAGACCCAGTACTTC. Amino acid sequence: CASSLNRGETQYF.

This chain connects TRBV9 to TRBJ1-3; 10 bases agree with TRBD1. CDR1 and CDR2 from the germline V gene are SGDLS and YYNGEE. Germline trimming cut 0 bases from V and 6 bases from J; bases unmatched to any gene: 9. This CDR3 has 17 residues. CDR3: CASSVEEGTGATNTIYF. Written as DNA, the CDR3 is TGTGCCAGCAGCGTAGAAGAGGGGACAGGGGCGACAAACACCATATATTTT. Full variable domain (remainder filled in from reference TRBV9 and TRBJ1-3): DSGVTQTPKHLITATGQRVTLRCSPRSGDLSVYWYQQSLDQGLQFLIQYYNGEERAKGNILERFSAQQFPDLHSELNLSSLELGDSALYFCASSVEEGTGATNTIYFGEGSWLTVV.

The rearrangement links TRBV6-5 to TRBJ1-1, with 7 bases aligning to TRBD1. After removal of 6 bases from V and 1 base from J, the junction contained 5 bases not matched to a gene. The CDR3 is made up of 14 amino acids. CDR1 is MNHEY, CDR2 SVGAGI, per germline. CDR3: CASSFDRANTEAFF. The CDR3 DNA is TGTGCCAGCAGCTTCGACAGGGCGAACACTGAAGCTTTCTTT.

The V gene is TRBV6-5, the J gene TRBJ1-2, with 9 bases that match TRBD1. The V gene end was trimmed by 2 bases and the J gene end by 6 bases; junction bases not matched to a gene: 7. Germline CDR1 and CDR2: MNHEY and SVGAGI. This CDR3 region has 15 residues. The CDR3 nucleotides are TGTGCCAGCAGTTACCGGGACAGGGCGTCTAATGGCTACACCTTC. Its protein is CASSYRDRASNGYTF.

Only one count was recorded for this clone. This rearrangement joins TRBV4-1 to TRBJ1-2, with D tentatively TRBD1 (6 bases). Germline-derived CDR1 and CDR2 are MGHRA and YSYEKL. Trimming pared 1 base from V and 8 bases from J, leaving 11 bases between. CDR3 length: 13 amino acids. CDR3 region: CASSQGGLGGYTF. The CDR3 DNA follows: TGCGCCAGCAGCCAAGGGGGGCTAGGAGGCTACACCTTC.

V and J are TRBV6-2 or TRBV6-3 and TRBJ2-5; 14 nucleotides match TRBD2. The CDR3 runs to 18 residues. CDR1 is MNHEY, CDR2 SVGEGT, per germline. V gave up 2 bases and J gave up 3 bases; unmatched junction bases: 8. The CDR3 DNA reads as TGTGCCAGCAGTTACCCGACTAGCGGGGGGGCCGGTGAAGAGACCCAGTACTTC. Protein: CASSYPTSGGAGEETQYF.

The V and J genes are TRBV7-9 and TRBJ1-2, with D perhaps TRBD1 (6 bases). Germline lookup yields CDR1 SEHNR and CDR2 FQNEAQ (reference sequence). Trimming shortened V by 5 bases and J by 5 bases, and 18 bases separated the two germline ends. CDR3 size: 15 residues. Written as DNA, the CDR3 is TGTGCCAGCAGCCAAAGTCTACAGGGCCCTTATGGCTACACCTTC. Translated: CASSQSLQGPYGYTF.

The chain has TRBV18 and TRBJ1-4; TRBD1 matches 9 bases. Trimming cost V 3 bases and J 5 bases; bases outside gene matches: 10. This CDR3 spans 17 amino acids. Per the germline V gene, CDR1 is KGHSH and CDR2 is LQKENI. CDR3: CASSPYRGLGTNEKLFF. The CDR3 DNA follows: TGTGCCAGCTCACCCTACAGGGGGCTAGGCACGAATGAAAAACTGTTTTTT.

The gene calls are TRBV11-2 and TRBJ2-1; 9 bases agree with TRBD2. Germline lookup yields CDR1 SGHAT and CDR2 FQNNGV. V shed 1 base, J shed 7 bases, and the junction held 8 bases outside the gene matches. The CDR3 runs 16 residues. The CDR3 coding sequence is TGTGCCAGCAGCTTAGTTGGCGGGGGGGCGTTAAATGAGCAGTTCTTC. It yields the protein CASSLVGGGALNEQFF. Based on the CDR3 plus reference TRBV11-2 and TRBJ2-1, the full variable domain is EAGVAQSPRYKIIEKRQSVAFWCNPISGHATLYWYQQILGQGPKLLIQFQNNGVVDDSQLPKDRFSAERLKGVDSTLKIQPAKLEDSAVYLCASSLVGGGALNEQFFGPGTRLTVL.

The V gene is TRBV28, the J gene TRBJ2-7, with TRBD2 matching 7 bases. This CDR3 is built from 16 residues. Germline V lookup: CDR1 MDHEN, CDR2 SYDVKM. V lost 7 bases, J lost 0 bases, and 12 bases stayed unmatched. The CDR3 DNA is TGTGCCAGCACCAGGGACGGGGGGATATCCTCCTACGAGCAGTACTTC. This translates into CASTRDGGISSYEQYF.

The chain couples TRBV6-5 to TRBJ2-5, with D perhaps matching TRBD1 (6 bases). Trimming stripped 6 bases from V and 1 base from J, with 12 bases between. The CDR3 totals 14 residues. Germline V lookup: CDR1 MNHEY, CDR2 SVGAGI. The CDR3 spells CASRRDTLQETQYF. The CDR3 coding sequence is TGTGCCAGCAGGAGGGACACGCTCCAAGAGACCCAGTACTTC.

This sequence joins TRBV30 and TRBJ1-1; D unresolved. CDR3 length: 11 amino acids. Germline V gene sequence: CDR1 GTSNPN, CDR2 SVGIG (reference sequence). The CDR3 is CGARGNTEAFF. The CDR3 bases are TGTGGGGCCCGGGGGAACACTGAAGCTTTCTTT.

The chain uses TRBV9 and TRBJ2-1, with 9 bases fitting TRBD2. J gave up 2 bases and V 4 bases, and 4 bases lay outside the gene matches. The CDR3 is made up of 15 amino acids. CDR1 is SGDLS, CDR2 YYNGEE, per germline. The chain's CDR3 is CASSILAGAYNEQFF. The CDR3 DNA is TGTGCCAGCAGCATTTTAGCGGGGGCCTACAATGAGCAGTTCTTC.

The chain joins TRBV6-5 to TRBJ1-1; 8 bases match TRBD1. This CDR3 is built from 16 residues. Germline V gene lookup returns CDR1 MNHEY and CDR2 SVGAGI. V trimming: 2 bases; J trimming: 0 bases; junction bases outside the gene matches: 5. The CDR3 loop reads CASSYPPGGMNTEAFF. The CDR3 coding sequence is TGTGCCAGCAGTTACCCGCCAGGGGGCATGAACACTGAAGCTTTCTTT.

V usage is TRBV5-1 and J usage is TRBJ1-2; 9 bases are shared with TRBD1. The CDR3 contains 15 residues. V was clipped by 4 bases and J by 4 bases; unmatched bases: 8. Germline-derived CDR1 and CDR2 are SGHRS and YFSETQ. The CDR3, as DNA: TGCGCCAGCAGCCCGGACAGGGGAAGAACCTATGGCTACACCTTC. As protein: CASSPDRGRTYGYTF. Full variable domain (outside the CDR3, taken from reference TRBV5-1 and TRBJ1-2): KAGVTQTPRYLIKTRGQQVTLSCSPISGHRSVSWYQQTPGQGLQFLFEYFSETQRNKGNFPGRFSGRQFSNSRSEMNVSTLELGDSALYLCASSPDRGRTYGYTFGSGTRLTVV.

This chain joins TRBV18 and TRBJ2-3; D may be TRBD1 (6 bases). CDR1 is KGHSH, CDR2 LQKENI, per germline. Trimming shortened V by 3 bases and J by 3 bases, and 10 bases separated the two germline ends. The CDR3 runs 14 residues. CDR3 region: CASSPTTGTDTQYF. DNA for the CDR3: TGTGCCAGCTCACCGACGACAGGTACAGATACGCAGTATTTT.

This chain joins TRBV18 and TRBJ1-6; tentatively, D is TRBD1 (5 bases). Germline V gene sequence: CDR1 KGHSH, CDR2 LQKENI. The CDR3 length is 15 residues. V was cut by 2 bases and J by 9 bases, with 14 bases left in between. The CDR3 DNA sequence: TGTGCCAGCTCACCAGGGGACTTGGTAGGTTCACCCCTCCACTTT. Amino acid sequence: CASSPGDLVGSPLHF.

Regarding this clone: At the DNA level, this CDR3 is encoded by other sequences in the same sample as well. The J gene is TRBJ1-4, the V gene TRBV5-1; perhaps TRBD1 as D (5 bases). The CDR3 is made up of 14 amino acids. The germline CDR1 and CDR2 sequences are SGHRS and YFSETQ. The V gene lost 1 base and the J gene lost 8 bases, with 12 bases spanning the gap. The CDR3 spells CASSLQGRSEKLFF. CDR3 sequence (DNA): TGCGCCAGCAGCTTGCAGGGAAGGTCAGAAAAACTGTTTTTT.